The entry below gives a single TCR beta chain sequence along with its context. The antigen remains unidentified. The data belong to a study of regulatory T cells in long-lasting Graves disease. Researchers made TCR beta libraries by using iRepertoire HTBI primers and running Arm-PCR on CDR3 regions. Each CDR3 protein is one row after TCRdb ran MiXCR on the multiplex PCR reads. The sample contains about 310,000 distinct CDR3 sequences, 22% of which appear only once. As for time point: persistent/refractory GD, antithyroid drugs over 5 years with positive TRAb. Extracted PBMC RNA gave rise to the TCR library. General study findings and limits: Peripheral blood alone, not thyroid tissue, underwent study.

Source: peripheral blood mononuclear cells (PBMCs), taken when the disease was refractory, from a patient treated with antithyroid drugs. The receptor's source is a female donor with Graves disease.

The CDR3 here is CASSSSGLAGEGEQFF. In nucleotides, the CDR3 is TGTGCCAGCAGTTCCTCTGGACTAGCGGGAGAAGGTGAGCAGTTCTTC. The chain recombines TRBV28 with TRBJ2-1; 13 bases match TRBD2. The V gene's germline CDR1 is MDHEN and CDR2 SYDVKM. V trimming: 4 bases; J trimming: 9 bases; junction bases outside the gene matches: 9. The CDR3 covers 16 residues.